The 9 T cell receptor beta chains listed next were all sequenced from one sample in a study of T cell changes during pregnancy in multiple sclerosis. TCRdb keeps only in-frame clones here, not all; method: immunoSEQ multiplex PCR. The table lists some 17,000 clones, 80% to 85% of them singletons. The sequencing used CD8+ T cells from peripheral blood mononuclear cells, collected in the third trimester of pregnancy. The receptors derive from a female donor in good health, enrolled as a control in a pregnancy study.

This chain joins TRBV4-3 and TRBJ2-5, with D possibly being TRBD2 (6 bases). The CDR3 covers 13 residues. V lost 4 bases and J lost 2, with 8 bases in between. Germline loops: CDR1 LGHNA, CDR2 YSLEER. Here the CDR3 reads CASSPGVQETQYF. The DNA of the CDR3 is TGCGCCAGCAGCCCGGGGGTACAAGAGACCCAGTACTTC.

In its sample, this clone was seen once. The V gene is TRBV4-3, the J gene TRBJ2-3; TRBD2 agrees at 9 bases. V gave up 0 bases and J gave up 2 bases; unmatched junction bases: 12. Looked up from germline, CDR1 is LGHNA and CDR2 is YSLEER. This CDR3 comprises 19 residues. The chain's CDR3 is CASSQERGLADPTTDTQYF. The CDR3 nucleotides read TGCGCCAGCAGCCAAGAGAGGGGACTAGCAGACCCTACCACAGATACGCAGTATTTT.

The genes are TRBV30 and TRBJ1-4, with D possibly being TRBD1 (6 bases). Trimming pared 4 bases from V and 8 bases from J, leaving 14 bases between. The CDR3 contains 13 residues. Germline CDR1 is GTSNPN and CDR2 is SVGIG (reference sequence). CDR3 residues: CAWTVQGKEKLFF. CDR3 nucleotide sequence: TGTGCCTGGACCGTTCAGGGGAAGGAAAAACTGTTTTTT.

This chain uses TRBV4-3 with TRBJ2-5; 9 bases are a match to TRBD1. Germline V gene data show CDR1 as LGHNA and CDR2 as YSLEER. The CDR3 sequence is 15 residues long. V was clipped by 1 base and J by 4 bases; unmatched bases: 4. CDR3 in amino acids: CASSQGTGVGETQYF. The DNA of the CDR3 is TGCGCCAGCAGCCAAGGGACAGGGGTTGGAGAGACCCAGTACTTC.

The genes are TRBV30 and TRBJ2-3; the match to TRBD2 covers 8 bases. The trim removed 3 bases at V and 6 bases at J, leaving 14 bases unmatched. This CDR3 spans 16 amino acids. Germline assignment: CDR1 GTSNPN and CDR2 SVGIG (reference sequence). The CDR3: CAWSGDPAGGRDTQYF. The CDR3 DNA reads as TGTGCCTGGAGCGGGGACCCCGCGGGGGGCCGGGATACGCAGTATTTT.

The chain couples TRBV23-1 to TRBJ2-7; 8 bases match TRBD1. TRBV23-1 is sorted into the ORF group, with uncertain function. J lost 3 bases, V lost 4 bases, and 11 bases had no gene match. CDR3 length equals 16 residues. The CDR3 here is CASSRLGQGCVYEQYF. In nucleotides, the CDR3 is TGCGCCAGCAGTCGCCTCGGACAGGGTTGCGTCTACGAGCAGTACTTC.

The rearrangement joins TRBV6-6 to TRBJ2-5, with a possible D match to TRBD1 (6 bases). V lost 9 bases and J 5 bases, leaving 19 bases between the germline ends. CDR3 size: 14 residues. The germline CDR1 and CDR2 sequences are MNHNY and SVGAGI (reference sequence). The CDR3 is CASTGSLAQETQYF. The CDR3, as DNA: TGTGCCAGTACAGGGTCCCTTGCTCAGGAGACCCAGTACTTC.

V and J are TRBV5-1 and TRBJ1-5; D gene unclear. The V end lost 5 bases, the J end lost 5 bases, and 11 bases lay between the germline ends. The CDR3 loop spans 13 amino acids. Per the germline V gene, CDR1 is SGHRS and CDR2 is YFSETQ. Here the CDR3 reads CASSPEGDQPQHF. In DNA, the CDR3 is TGCGCCAGCAGTCCTGAGGGCGATCAGCCCCAGCATTTT.

The chain combines TRBV19 with TRBJ2-7, with 8 bases fitting TRBD2. The germline V gene has CDR1 LNHDA and CDR2 SQIVND (reference sequence). The CDR3 is 15 residues long. V lost 1 base to trimming and J lost 6 bases; unmatched junction nucleotides: 8. CDR3: CASSIVASGSGEQYF. CDR3 in DNA: TGTGCCAGTAGTATAGTGGCTAGCGGGTCGGGCGAGCAGTACTTC.